A selection of T cell receptor beta chains follows, all from one sample in a study of blood T cells in healthy people across ages. TCRdb recomputed calls from the 5' RACE reads with MiXCR, one row per CDR3 protein. Of over 750,000 distinct CDR3 sequences in the sample, more than 20% were seen once. This sample was shared with a second study, whose subject was T cells of mothers and their children.

The sequenced sample consisted of blood. The origin of the receptors is a boy aged 10-17 years in good health. The CDR3 runs from the conserved cysteine through the conserved F or W. A D gene is named only where the DNA matches it firmly. The size of a clone is reported for some rows only, either as once, few or many, or as a class for expanded clones.

j_gene	v_gene	abundance	d_gene	CDR3nt	CDR3aa
TRBJ1-2	TRBV19	few	.	TGTGCCAGTAGACAGGACGCGAACTATGGCTACACCTTC	CASRQDANYGYTF
TRBJ2-3	TRBV7-2	.	.	TGTGCCAGCAGCCAATGGACTTACTACACAGATACGCAGTATTTT	CASSQWTYYTDTQYF
TRBJ2-7	TRBV19	once	TRBD2	TGTGCCAGTAGTATGGAACTAGCGGCAACCTACGAGCAATACTTC	CASSMELAATYEQYF
TRBJ2-3	TRBV29-1	few	.	TGCAGCGTCCGGGATCACACAGATACGCAGTATTTT	CSVRDHTDTQYF
TRBJ2-5	TRBV29-1	.	.	TGCAGCGTTGAAGTGGCGGAAGAGACCCAGTACTTC	CSVEVAEETQYF
TRBJ2-7	TRBV5-1	.	TRBD2	TGCGCCAGCAGCTTGAGGTCTAGCGGGGGGAAAACCTACGAGCAGTACTTC	CASSLRSSGGKTYEQYF
TRBJ1-2	TRBV29-1	.	TRBD1	TGCAGCGTTGAGATTGGACAGGTCCCTGGCTACACCTTC	CSVEIGQVPGYTF
TRBJ2-3	TRBV7-8	.	.	TGTGCCAGCAGCACCCCGGGTGGGGGTGGTGCAGATACGCAGTATTTT	CASSTPGGGGADTQYF
TRBJ2-3	TRBV2	.	.	TGTGCCAGCAGTGAAGCCAGGGCCGCCACGGATACGCAGTATTTT	CASSEARAATDTQYF
TRBJ2-5	TRBV7-6	.	.	TGTGCCAGCAGCTTAAGACTAGGGGGAATTTCGCAAGAGACCCAGTACTTC	CASSLRLGGISQETQYF
TRBJ2-7	TRBV5-1	few	.	TGCGCCAGCAGCTTTACGGGACTCACCGCCTACGAGCAGTACTTC	CASSFTGLTAYEQYF
TRBJ1-2	TRBV27	few	TRBD1	TGTGCCAGCAGTTTATCCCCCGAAACAGGGGGCTGGGGCTACACCTTC	CASSLSPETGGWGYTF
TRBJ2-1	TRBV4-3	.	TRBD2	TGCGCCAGCAGCCAAGATCTAGCGGGGGGTATTAATGAGCAGTTCTTC	CASSQDLAGGINEQFF
TRBJ2-1	TRBV4-1	few	TRBD2	TGCGCCAGCAGCCACGACATTAGCGGGGCAAACTACAATGAGCAGTTCTTC	CASSHDISGANYNEQFF
TRBJ2-7	TRBV7-9	.	.	TGTGCCAGCAGCCCCATCCTGGAGGGCGAGCAGTACTTC	CASSPILEGEQYF
TRBJ1-2	TRBV28	.	TRBD1	TGTGCCAGCGGGACAGGGGTGTATGGCTACACCTTC	CASGTGVYGYTF
TRBJ2-5	TRBV28	few	TRBD1	TGTGCCAGCAGTATCCCACAGGGGGAGGACCAAGAGACCCAGTACTTC	CASSIPQGEDQETQYF
TRBJ1-4	TRBV11-3	few	TRBD1	TGTGCCAGCAGCTCCGGACAGGGTAAAAAACTGTTTTTT	CASSSGQGKKLFF
TRBJ2-7	TRBV20-1	.	TRBD2	TGCAGTGCTAGAGCCTTACTAGCGGGAGCCTACGAGCAGTACTTC	CSARALLAGAYEQYF
TRBJ2-1	TRBV20-1	.	TRBD2	TGCAGTGCTAGAGCCTTAGCGGGAGACCCTCAGGAGCAGTTCTTC	CSARALAGDPQEQFF
TRBJ2-4	TRBV29-1	.	.	TGCAGCGTTATTCCTCAGGGCGCAAACATTCAGTACTTC	CSVIPQGANIQYF
TRBJ1-2	TRBV3-1	.	.	TGTGCCAGCAGCCTCTCAGGGGTTCATGGCTACACCTTC	CASSLSGVHGYTF
TRBJ1-1	TRBV28	.	.	TGTGCCAGCATGATCGGCACTGAAGCTTTCTTT	CASMIGTEAFF
TRBJ1-1	TRBV25-1	few	.	TGTGCCAGCAGTGACGGGGGGGTACACACTGAAGCTTTCTTT	CASSDGGVHTEAFF
TRBJ1-4	TRBV7-9	few	TRBD1	TGTGCCAGCAGCTCAGTGGAGAGGACAGGGGATGAAAAACTGTTTTTT	CASSSVERTGDEKLFF
TRBJ2-5	TRBV4-2	few	.	TGTGCCAGCAGCCAAGTGGGCCTTGGGGGCCAAGAGACCCAGTACTTC	CASSQVGLGGQETQYF
TRBJ2-1	TRBV24-1	few	.	TGTGCCACCAGTGACGCCAGCAATGAGCAGTTCTTC	CATSDASNEQFF
TRBJ2-5	TRBV7-6	few	.	TGTGCCAGCAGCTTCGGCGGCTACCTAAAAGAGACCCAGTACTTC	CASSFGGYLKETQYF
TRBJ1-6	TRBV5-1	few	.	TGCGCCAGCAGCTTGGAGGGAGATTCACCCCCCCACTTT	CASSLEGDSPPHF
TRBJ1-3	TRBV7-9	few	.	TGTGCCAGCAGCTCACCCCAAAGCTATCCAGGAAACACCATATATTTT	CASSSPQSYPGNTIYF
TRBJ2-1	TRBV29-1	.	.	TGCAGCGTTGAAGCTGAAGAGTCGCGGCGCTCCTACAATGAGCAGTTCTTC	CSVEAEESRRSYNEQFF
TRBJ2-7	TRBV29-1	.	.	TGCAGCGTTAGTAAACAATACACCTACGAGCAGTACTTC	CSVSKQYTYEQYF
TRBJ1-6	TRBV10-3	.	.	TGTGCCATCAGTGAATCTCCAGGGGTGAATTCACCCCTCCACTTT	CAISESPGVNSPLHF
TRBJ2-3	TRBV29-1	many	.	TGCAGCGTCCAACCACCCGCCGGCTGGGAGGGGGTGGTCTCAGATACGCAGTATTTT	CSVQPPAGWEGVVSDTQYF
TRBJ2-5	TRBV25-1	.	.	TGTGCCAGCAGCGTAGAGACGACCCAGTACTTC	CASSVETTQYF
TRBJ2-1	TRBV7-9	few	.	TGTGCCAGCAGCCCCAGTGGGGACGATGAGCAGTTCTTC	CASSPSGDDEQFF
TRBJ1-1	TRBV7-2	few	.	TGTGCCAGCAGCCAGCTGAACAGGGATCTGAACACTGAAGCTTTCTTT	CASSQLNRDLNTEAFF